Listed here is a single T cell receptor beta chain. There is no known antigen for this receptor. No quality values exist for individual bases; no much larger clone is one base distant. Another Seattle source contributed samples from volunteer blood donors who had recovered from COVID-19. Whole blood was collected in K2EDTA tubes by collaborating institutions according to the institutions' own protocols. Collaborator samples were shipped for TCRbeta analysis as frozen whole blood, isolated PBMCs, or DNA extracted from either sample type. The immunoSEQ Assay, a bias-controlled multiplex PCR, was used to amplify TCRbeta CDR3 regions from genomic DNA. As for the authors' bioinformatics: Nucleated cell counts per sample were estimated from amplification of reference gene primers within the assay. Sequence reads were collapsed and filtered to measure the absolute abundance of every unique TCRbeta CDR3 rearrangement. Productive Simpson clonality was computed per sample as the square root of Simpson's diversity index over productive rearrangements. The clones in this table, taken by TCRdb from immuneACCESS, are in-frame only. Not every clone is retained; where verified, under half of the shortfall comes from an unresolved V gene, and the cause of the rest is unknown. D and trimming were read from the DNA, whereas the V and J calls and clone size are those reported in that table. The sample yields some 210,000 clones; about 89% were counted once. The top ten constitute more than 5.5% of the sample.

The sample belongs to a study of blood T cell repertoires in COVID-19 (dated by TCRdb to 2020 to 2022). About the study as a whole: Collaborator samples came from the United States, Italy and Spain and covered acute and convalescent phases of COVID-19. The material from the prospective study consisted of cDNA or gDNA derived from T cells, B-cell-depleted T cells, or PBMCs. The dataset comprised deeply sampled blood TCRbeta repertoires from subjects exposed to, actively infected with, or recovered from COVID-19. The repertoires were made available in a free public database intended to serve as a resource for research on the immune response to SARS-CoV-2. The samples were drawn from two sources: the first 160 participants of the ongoing ImmuneRACE study, and about 1,300 subjects contributed by 6 global collaborators. The sample metadata nearly always contained a de-identified subject ID, COVID-19 status, age in years and sex. Where available, HLA class I and class II types were obtained from metadata supplied by the sample provider rather than from assay-based typing. Paper-wide results and their limitations: How much clinical and demographic metadata was included differed by source and by participant, and the metadata was provided uncurated.

Its CDR3 holds 15 amino acids, cysteine through phenylalanine. The entry retains the CDR3 DNA only, 45 bases that are in frame from base 1. V is reduced by 2 bases and J by 0 bases, leaving a spacing of 11 bases between them. CDR1 and CDR2 (ENHRY, SYGVKD) derive from the germline V gene. Sequencing was done on a sample of peripheral blood. Recombination joined TRBV10-3 with TRBJ2-7, with no confident D gene call. The TCR was taken from a man in his 60s who had recovered from COVID-19. The CDR3 region: CAISEEVRSSYEQYF. The nucleotide sequence reads TGTGCCATCAGTGAGGAGGTGCGAAGCTCCTACGAGCAGTACTTC.